What follows are 2 T cell receptor beta chains derived from one specimen sequenced in a study of cytomegalovirus exposure and HLA in healthy donors. The protocol was immunoSEQ multiplex PCR, while the TCRdb copy is restricted to in-frame clones and leaves out a portion. The table includes roughly 70,000 clones, roughly 95% detected once. Sequencing was carried out using PBMCs. The origin of the receptors is a man between 18 and 35 years old in good health and CMV-seronegative.

Worth noting for this clone: The same CDR3 arises from other DNA sequences in this sample as well. The chain employs TRBV7-3 and TRBJ1-1; possibly TRBD1 for D (6 bases). V was clipped by 4 bases and J by 1 base, with 7 bases between them. CDR3 length equals 13 residues. CDR1 is SGHTA and CDR2 is FQGTGA in the germline V gene. CDR3 region: CASSSTGNTEAFF. CDR3 DNA sequence: TGTGCCAGCAGCTCGACAGGGAACACTGAAGCTTTCTTT.

This chain links TRBV19 with TRBJ2-4; TRBD1 agrees at 8 bases. Germline CDR1 is LNHDA and CDR2 is SQIVND (reference sequence). V gave up 5 bases and J gave up 8 bases; unmatched junction bases: 8. The CDR3 runs to 14 residues. CDR3 bases: TGTGCCAGTAGTCTCGGACAGGGTGGAGACATTCAGTACTTC. Its protein product is CASSLGQGGDIQYF. The complete variable domain, with remaining parts taken from reference TRBV19 and TRBJ2-4, reads DGGITQSPKYLFRKEGQNVTLSCEQNLNHDAMYWYRQDPGQGLRLIYYSQIVNDFQKGDIAEGYSVSREKKESFPLTVTSAQKNPTAFYLCASSLGQGGDIQYFGAGTRLSVL.